This TCR beta chain derives from a study of Ad26.COV2.S vaccination and SARS-CoV-2 variants. Study results and caveats: Total T cell responses may have been underestimated by the TCR breadth and depth analyses. Substantial breadth was reported for post-vaccination spike-specific CD8+ and CD4+ T cells. Spike-specific TCR breadth ran higher among vaccine recipients than placebo recipients.

Clones were sequenced by immunoSEQ multiplex PCR, and TCRdb holds only the in-frame ones, with some missing. Here the sample spans 180,000 or so clones, roughly 87% being singletons. The V gene lost 3 bases and the J gene lost 5 bases, with 10 bases spanning the gap. This CDR3 spans 13 amino acids. Germline V gene lookup returns CDR1 MNHNS and CDR2 SASEGT. Concerning this clone: The antigen is unknown.

Here the sequenced sample was peripheral blood, taken after recovery from COVID-19. The clonotype was recovered from a human donor who had recovered from COVID-19. V usage is TRBV6-1 and J usage is TRBJ2-5; D is unclear. The chain's CDR3 is CASSDGSWETQYF. CDR3 DNA: TGTGCCAGCAGTGATGGTAGTTGGGAGACCCAGTACTTC.